The 28 T cell receptor beta chains in this list originate from one sample, sequenced in a study of OX40 agonist ivuxolimab in advanced cancers. Preparation of the library involved the immunoSEQ multiplex PCR assay. Drawn from immuneACCESS, this table holds only the in-frame rearrangements with V and J called that TCRdb kept. Clones are partly lost; checked studies trace under half to an unresolved V gene and leave the rest unexplained. Present in this sample are some 70,000 clones, 75% to 85% of which were seen just once. Approximately 0.4% of the sample goes to the ten largest clones. The source was CD4+ or CD8+ T cells sorted from blood, collected in a trial of the OX40 agonist ivuxolimab. The receptors were gathered from an adult with an advanced solid tumor such as melanoma, head and neck, liver or kidney cancer.

This clone was seen a single time. The rearrangement uses TRBV5-1 and TRBJ2-7; D perhaps matches TRBD1 (5 bases). The V gene's germline CDR1 is SGHRS and CDR2 YFSETQ. Trimming removed 0 bases from V and 2 bases from J, with 9 bases in between. This CDR3 has 14 amino acids. The CDR3 coding sequence is TGCGCCAGCAGCTTGGCAGGGCATGCCTACGAGCAGTACTTC. Residues: CASSLAGHAYEQYF.

The genes are TRBV6-1 and TRBJ1-4, with D possibly being TRBD1 (5 bases). The CDR3 is 14 amino acids. With 5 bases removed from V and 5 bases from J, the gap between germline ends came to 12 bases. CDR1 and CDR2 (germline): MNHNS, SASEGT. DNA of the CDR3: TGTGCCAGCAGTCCAAGGGGCCCGAATGAAAAACTGTTTTTT. Protein product: CASSPRGPNEKLFF.

The rearrangement uses TRBV6-1 and TRBJ2-3; D is unresolved. V lost 1 base and J lost 0, with 5 bases in between. Germline assignment: CDR1 MNHNS and CDR2 SASEGT. The CDR3 has 14 amino acids. The CDR3 region is CASSEGSSTDTQYF. The CDR3 bases are TGTGCCAGCAGTGAAGGCTCTAGCACAGATACGCAGTATTTT.

This rearrangement joins TRBV7-9 to TRBJ2-7; 8 bases agree with TRBD2. Per the germline V gene, CDR1 is SEHNR and CDR2 is FQNEAQ (reference sequence). J gave up 0 bases and V 6 bases, and 4 bases lay outside the gene matches. This CDR3 is built from 14 residues. CDR3 in DNA: TGTGCCAGCAGAGCTAGCGGGTACTCCTACGAGCAGTACTTC. Translating it yields CASRASGYSYEQYF. Full variable domain (outside the CDR3, taken from reference TRBV7-9 and TRBJ2-7): DTGVSQNPRHKITKRGQNVTFRCDPISEHNRLYWYRQTLGQGPEFLTYFQNEAQLEKSRLLSDRFSAERPKGSFSTLEIQRTEQGDSAMYLCASRASGYSYEQYFGPGTRLTVT.

The chain recombines TRBV4-1 with TRBJ1-1; tentative D call: TRBD1 (6 bases). V gave up 9 bases and J gave up 1 base, with 15 bases separating them. The CDR3 sequence is 14 residues long. The germline V gene has CDR1 MGHRA and CDR2 YSYEKL. The DNA of the CDR3 is TGCGCCAGTAGGGGAGGGGGTTGGAACACTGAAGCTTTCTTT. Its translation: CASRGGGWNTEAFF.

DNA for the CDR3: TGTGCCAGCAGCCGGTCCTATTTCGGAGGTGGACAGGGGTCCACTGAAGCTTTCTTT. Its translation is CASSRSYFGGGQGSTEAFF. The gene calls are TRBV14 and TRBJ1-1; 9 bases line up with TRBD1. Germline V CDR1 and CDR2: SGHDN, FVKESK. V lost 4 bases, J lost 4 bases, and 19 bases stayed unmatched. The length of the CDR3 is 19 residues.

This rearrangement joins TRBV28 to TRBJ2-7, with 7 bases matching TRBD1. V trimming: 5 bases; J trimming: 0 bases; junction bases outside the gene matches: 10. This CDR3 is 16 amino acids long. CDR1 and CDR2 from the germline V gene are MDHEN and SYDVKM. The CDR3: CASSPNDRVLSYEQYF. The CDR3, as DNA: TGTGCCAGCAGTCCAAATGACAGGGTACTCTCCTACGAGCAGTACTTC.

The V call is TRBV5-6, the J call TRBJ2-4; 12 nucleotides match TRBD2. The germline V gene has CDR1 SGHDT and CDR2 YYEEEE. This CDR3 spans 19 amino acids. V lost 4 bases, J lost 0 bases, and 11 bases stayed unmatched. In DNA form, the CDR3 reads TGTGCCAGCAGCGGCGGACTAGCGGGACCCCATTCAGCCAAAAACATTCAGTACTTC. Protein: CASSGGLAGPHSAKNIQYF.

V usage is TRBV5-1 and J usage is TRBJ2-1; D not resolved. The CDR3 length is 16 residues. Germline-derived CDR1 and CDR2 are SGHRS and YFSETQ. V lost 2 bases, J lost 8 bases, and 20 bases lay in between. The CDR3 spells CASSFRGAPASDEQFF. The CDR3 DNA reads TGCGCCAGCAGCTTTAGAGGAGCCCCGGCATCGGATGAGCAGTTCTTC.

The genes are TRBV6-5 and TRBJ2-5; D remains ambiguous. Per the germline V gene, CDR1 is MNHEY and CDR2 is SVGAGI. The CDR3 contains 13 residues. V was cut by 6 bases and J by 7 bases, with 15 bases left in between. The CDR3 loop reads CASSPSGPGTQYF. In DNA form, the CDR3 reads TGTGCCAGCAGCCCATCGGGCCCAGGGACCCAGTACTTC.

This clone appeared a few times. V usage is TRBV5-6 and J usage is TRBJ1-4, with D unclear. Germline V lookup: CDR1 SGHDT, CDR2 YYEEEE. Trimming shortened V by 1 base and J by 5 bases, and 15 bases separated the two germline ends. There are 16 residues in the CDR3. CDR3 sequence (DNA): TGTGCCAGCAGCTTGTTGTCCCCCTACCAAAATGAAAAACTGTTTTTT. Its protein product is CASSLLSPYQNEKLFF.

The chain links TRBV27 to TRBJ2-2; TRBD2 matches at 13 bases. Germline V CDR1 and CDR2: MNHEY, SMNVEV (reference sequence). J lost 3 bases, V lost 7 bases, and 5 bases had no gene match. This CDR3 has 16 amino acids. The CDR3 is CASIRTSGSYTGELFF. CDR3 DNA: TGTGCCAGCATCCGGACTAGCGGGAGTTACACCGGGGAGCTGTTTTTT.

The chain couples TRBV5-6 to TRBJ1-3; D gene ambiguous. The germline V gene encodes CDR1 SGHDT and CDR2 YYEEEE. The V end was cut by 3 bases, the J end by 0 bases, with 16 bases between. This CDR3 is 17 amino acids long. The CDR3 DNA reads TGTGCCAGCAGCTGGGAGAGAAGGAGCCCCTCTGGAAACACCATATATTTT. This gives the protein CASSWERRSPSGNTIYF. Full variable domain (rest looked up from reference TRBV5-6 and TRBJ1-3): DAGVTQSPTHLIKTRGQQVTLRCSPKSGHDTVSWYQQALGQGPQFIFQYYEEEERQRGNFPDRFSGHQFPNYSSELNVNALLLGDSALYLCASSWERRSPSGNTIYFGEGSWLTVV.

This chain's CDR3 is CASSFGGTNYGYTF. The CDR3, as DNA: TGTGCCAGCAGTTTCGGGGGGACTAACTATGGCTACACCTTC. The chain joins TRBV28 to TRBJ1-2; tentative D call: TRBD1 (5 bases). The germline gives CDR1 MDHEN, CDR2 SYDVKM. The V end lost 3 bases, the J end lost 0 bases, and 8 bases lay between the germline ends. The CDR3 runs 14 residues.

This clone was counted between two and nine times. The gene calls are TRBV27 and TRBJ2-1; 11 bases align to TRBD2. CDR1 MNHEY and CDR2 SMNVEV come from the germline V gene (reference sequence). The CDR3 contains 17 residues. J was trimmed by 4 bases and V by 1 base; bases with no gene match: 6. For the CDR3, the DNA is TGTGCCAGCAGTTTATACTCGGGACTAGCGGCTTACAATGAGCAGTTCTTC. Translated: CASSLYSGLAAYNEQFF.

V usage is TRBV7-2 and J usage is TRBJ1-3, with 7 bases identical to TRBD1. The J segment lost 0 bases and the V segment lost 6 bases, leaving 5 bases of the junction unmatched. The germline gives CDR1 SGHTA, CDR2 FQGNSA. The CDR3 totals 15 residues. The CDR3 protein is CASRMGQSSGNTIYF. The CDR3 nucleotides are TGTGCCAGCAGAATGGGACAGAGCTCTGGAAACACCATATATTTT.

This clone appeared a few times. The chain links TRBV6-1 to TRBJ2-7; 8 bases are shared with TRBD2. V dropped 4 bases and J dropped 3; count of bases not matched to a gene: 17. Germline lookup yields CDR1 MNHNS and CDR2 SASEGT. This CDR3 region has 18 residues. CDR3 sequence reads: CASSATSGAALRGYEQYF. The CDR3 DNA reads as TGTGCCAGCAGTGCTACTAGCGGTGCGGCCCTTCGGGGCTACGAGCAGTACTTC.

V is TRBV5-1 and J is TRBJ2-1; no clear D gene. Trimming took 4 bases from V and 0 from J, leaving 5 bases between them. CDR1 SGHRS and CDR2 YFSETQ come from the germline V gene. The CDR3 is 13 amino acids. In DNA form, the CDR3 reads TGCGCCAGCAGCACTGACTCCTACAATGAGCAGTTCTTC. The encoded protein is CASSTDSYNEQFF. Using reference TRBV5-1 and TRBJ2-1 for the parts outside the CDR3, the full variable domain is KAGVTQTPRYLIKTRGQQVTLSCSPISGHRSVSWYQQTPGQGLQFLFEYFSETQRNKGNFPGRFSGRQFSNSRSEMNVSTLELGDSALYLCASSTDSYNEQFFGPGTRLTVL.

The V and J genes are TRBV6-9 and TRBJ2-5; 13 nucleotides line up with TRBD2. This CDR3 comprises 16 residues. Germline values: CDR1 MNHGY, CDR2 SVAAGI. V lost 4 bases to trimming and J lost 5 bases; unmatched junction nucleotides: 7. The CDR3 sequence is CASSFETSGGCETQYF. In nucleotides, the CDR3 is TGTGCCAGCAGTTTCGAGACTAGCGGGGGGTGTGAGACCCAGTACTTC.

The rearrangement uses TRBV4-1 and TRBJ1-2; no definite D call. With 3 bases removed from V and 5 bases from J, the gap between germline ends came to 7 bases. The CDR3 has 12 residues. Looked up from germline, CDR1 is MGHRA and CDR2 is YSYEKL. As DNA, the CDR3 is TGCGCCAGCAGCCAGGGAAATTATGGCTACACCTTC. Translated, it gives CASSQGNYGYTF.

As DNA, the CDR3 is TGTGCCTGGGCCGGACAGGGGACTTACGAGCAGTACTTC. Translating gives CAWAGQGTYEQYF. The chain has TRBV30 and TRBJ2-7, with 9 bases fitting TRBD1. This CDR3 comprises 13 residues. In germline, CDR1 is GTSNPN, CDR2 SVGIG (reference sequence). The trim removed 5 bases at V and 4 bases at J, leaving 6 bases unmatched. Drawing the rest from reference TRBV30 and TRBJ2-7, the complete variable domain is SQTIHQWPATLVQPVGSPLSLECTVEGTSNPNLYWYRQAAGRGLQLLFYSVGIGQISSEVPQNLSASRPQDRQFILSSKKLLLSDSGFYLCAWAGQGTYEQYFGPGTRLTVT.

This clone was seen more than once but under ten times. The V call is TRBV5-1, the J call TRBJ2-2; the match to TRBD1 covers 7 bases. Germline CDR1 SGHRS, CDR2 YFSETQ. This CDR3 spans 15 amino acids. V trimming: 4 bases; J trimming: 1 base; junction bases outside the gene matches: 4. The CDR3, as DNA: TGCGCCAGCAGCCACCGGGACAGGAACACCGGGGAGCTGTTTTTT. Its translation is CASSHRDRNTGELFF.

This clone came up once. The chain couples TRBV14 to TRBJ2-5; 10 bases map to TRBD2. Germline values: CDR1 SGHDN, CDR2 FVKESK. The length of the CDR3 is 15 residues. V gave up 1 base and J gave up 5 bases; unmatched junction bases: 4. Written as DNA, the CDR3 is TGTGCCAGCAGCCAAGGGGAGCGGGAGGGTGAGACCCAGTACTTC. Translated, it gives CASSQGEREGETQYF.

Only a few counts were recorded for this clone. The J gene is TRBJ1-1, the V gene TRBV2; TRBD1 might be the D (6 bases). V dropped 6 bases and J dropped 10 bases, with 27 bases sitting between them. Germline V gene lookup returns CDR1 SNHLY and CDR2 FYNNEI. This CDR3 spans 16 amino acids. In DNA, the CDR3 is TGTGCCAGCAGAACTCCCTCCGGGGGCTCGACGGGGGGAGCTTTCTTT. It codes for CASRTPSGGSTGGAFF.

This sequence joins TRBV19 and TRBJ2-1, with no clear D. V shed 7 bases and J shed 4 bases, with 17 bases lying between them. The germline CDR1 and CDR2 sequences are LNHDA and SQIVND (reference sequence). The CDR3 loop spans 15 amino acids. The CDR3 DNA is TGTGCCAGTAATACCAATAGAAGGCAGTACAATGAGCAGTTCTTC. Its protein product is CASNTNRRQYNEQFF.

The chain combines TRBV5-1 with TRBJ2-2; D unresolved. The CDR3 contains 14 residues. V lost 0 bases to trimming and J lost 6 bases, with 9 bases between them. Germline assignment: CDR1 SGHRS and CDR2 YFSETQ. In nucleotides, the CDR3 is TGCGCCAGCAGCTTGGTGGTGGGCGCCGGGGAGCTGTTTTTT. Translating it yields CASSLVVGAGELFF. Drawing the rest from reference TRBV5-1 and TRBJ2-2, the complete variable domain is KAGVTQTPRYLIKTRGQQVTLSCSPISGHRSVSWYQQTPGQGLQFLFEYFSETQRNKGNFPGRFSGRQFSNSRSEMNVSTLELGDSALYLCASSLVVGAGELFFGEGSRLTVL.

This rearrangement joins TRBV14 to TRBJ2-7; TRBD2 might be the D (5 bases). The CDR3 covers 13 residues. Trimming took 4 bases from V and 2 from J, leaving 9 bases between them. Germline values: CDR1 SGHDN, CDR2 FVKESK. The CDR3 region is CASSLRGAYEQYV. The CDR3 coding sequence is TGTGCCAGCAGCCTCCGGGGTGCCTACGAGCAGTACGTC.

The gene calls are TRBV28 and TRBJ2-5; 8 bases are shared with TRBD2. Near its end, the DNA agrees better with TRBJ2-7, so the J call may be wrong. The CDR3 runs 18 residues. The V gene's germline CDR1 is MDHEN and CDR2 SYDVKM. The DNA for the CDR3 is TGTGCCAGCACCCCAAACTCAGGGAGCGGGAGAGGAGCGTACGAGCAGTACTTC. Encoded protein: CASTPNSGSGRGAYEQYF.